The present T cell receptor (beta chain) was sequenced within a study of memory CD4+ T cells and cytomegalovirus serostatus. The sort gate was single viable CD3+CD4+CD8-CD45RO+ cells for memory CD4+ T cells. TCRdb's copy holds only in-frame clones and misses some; the assay was immunoSEQ multiplex PCR. This table holds 54,000 or so clones, approximately 78% found once. V was clipped by 2 bases and J by 0 bases, with 11 bases between them. In germline, CDR1 is MNHNY, CDR2 SVGAGI (reference sequence). The CDR3 length is 16 residues. This TCR was sampled from an adult in good health and CMV-seronegative. V usage is TRBV6-6 and J usage is TRBJ1-5; D may be TRBD1 (6 bases). Input material: memory CD4+ T cells from blood. CDR3 protein: CASSYLDSYSNQPQHF. The CDR3 region has the DNA TGTGCCAGCAGTTACCTGGACAGCTATAGCAATCAGCCCCAGCATTTT.